This TCR beta chain was profiled in a study of T-cell memory formation after mild COVID-19 (dated by TCRdb to 2020 to 2022). With regard to the full study: TCR sequence clusters from the two donors were found to be largely donor specific. In two donors, T-cell clones that expanded and contracted after mild COVID-19 were followed by sequencing TCRalpha and TCRbeta repertoires longitudinally. The cohort comprised two young, previously healthy adult volunteers, one female and one male. Results the study describes overall, beyond this receptor: Clones contracting from day 15 to 85 had balanced CD4/CD8 phenotypes, while a second wave expanding from day 15 to 37 was biased towards CD4+. Contracting CD4+ clones appeared mostly in the CM and EM memory subsets, whereas CD8+ clones were enriched in EMRA. SARS-CoV-2 specificity was not confirmed for the second-wave clones peaking on day 37. The study covered only a couple of mild cases, and larger cohorts including severe cases with pre-infection samples were considered necessary. Some responding clones were detected in pre-infection memory, suggesting pre-existing cross-reactive memory T cells joined the SARS-CoV-2 response.

This clonotype has just a few counts. What antigen it recognizes has not been identified. Base quality data are lacking; no much larger clone is found one base away. Relative to germline, V is 3 bases shorter and J is 4 bases shorter, with 16 bases between their ends. The CDR3 covers 15 residues, taking in both the cysteine and the phenylalanine. Only CDR3 DNA is held: 45 bases, read in frame from base 1. Ficoll-Paque density gradient centrifugation was used to isolate PBMCs. This sample was sequenced with an Illumina NovaSeq 6000. TCRalpha and TCRbeta cDNA libraries were built by 5'RACE with constant-segment primers, adding sample barcodes and unique molecular identifiers. Trizol reagent was used to extract RNA from every sample. Amplification of the libraries took two PCR steps, and the second step added a second sample barcode plus Illumina TruSeq adapters. Libraries were sequenced on an Illumina NovaSeq with 2 x 150 bp paired-end reads. From the authors' description of their analysis: Reads were demultiplexed and collapsed into UMI-guided consensus sequences with migec v1.2.7. Using mixcr v2.1.11, UMI consensuses were aligned to TRA and TRB V and J templates and then assembled into clonotypes. A clonotype was counted as expanded or contracted only if both edgeR and NoisET called the change significant, with noise models trained on biological replicates. For edgeR calls, the thresholds were a false discovery rate-adjusted p below 0.01 and a log2 fold-change of 1. As an exploratory analysis of dynamics, max-normalized trajectories of the 1000 most abundant clonotypes were examined by PCA with hierarchical clustering. Each responding clone was given a CD4 or CD8 phenotype based on the CD4+ and CD8+ repertoires, which had been sequenced separately. TCRdb cleaned the public reads at Q25 with fastp, built clones with MiXCR and kept in-frame beta chains. Identical CDR3 protein sequences are pooled into one entry, listed with their most common genes and DNA. The V and J calls here are based on TCRdb, not the publication. Recorded for this sample are 260,000 or so distinct CDR3 sequences; approximately 15% of them occurred a single time. The ten largest clones take up roughly a fifth of the sample.

The chain employs TRBV12-3 or TRBV12-4 and TRBJ2-7; tentative D gene TRBD1, with 6 bases matching. This sequence was found in a man younger than 35 who had mild COVID-19 (a few samples of this study predate the infection). The sample titles of this study are shuffled in the database, so cell type and time point are left out; the donor was told from shared clones. Sequencing was done on a sample of PBMCs or a T cell subset sorted from them (not recorded which). The CDR3 protein: CASSFPTGGSYEQYF. The DNA sequence reads TGTGCCAGCAGTTTCCCGACAGGCGGGTCGTACGAGCAGTACTTC.